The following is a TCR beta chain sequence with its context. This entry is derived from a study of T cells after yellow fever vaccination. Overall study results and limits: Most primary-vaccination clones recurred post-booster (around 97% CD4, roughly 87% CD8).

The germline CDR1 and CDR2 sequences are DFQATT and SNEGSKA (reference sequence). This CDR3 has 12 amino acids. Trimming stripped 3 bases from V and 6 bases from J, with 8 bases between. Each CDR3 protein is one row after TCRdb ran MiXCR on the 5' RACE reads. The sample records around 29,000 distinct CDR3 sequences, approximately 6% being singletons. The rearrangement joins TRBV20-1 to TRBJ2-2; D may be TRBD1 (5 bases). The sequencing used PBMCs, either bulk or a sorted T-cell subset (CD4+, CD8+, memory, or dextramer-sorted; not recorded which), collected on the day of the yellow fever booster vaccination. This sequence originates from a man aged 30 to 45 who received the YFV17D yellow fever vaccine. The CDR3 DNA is TGCAGTGCTAGGCAGGGTCCCGGGGAGCTGTTTTTT. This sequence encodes CSARQGPGELFF.